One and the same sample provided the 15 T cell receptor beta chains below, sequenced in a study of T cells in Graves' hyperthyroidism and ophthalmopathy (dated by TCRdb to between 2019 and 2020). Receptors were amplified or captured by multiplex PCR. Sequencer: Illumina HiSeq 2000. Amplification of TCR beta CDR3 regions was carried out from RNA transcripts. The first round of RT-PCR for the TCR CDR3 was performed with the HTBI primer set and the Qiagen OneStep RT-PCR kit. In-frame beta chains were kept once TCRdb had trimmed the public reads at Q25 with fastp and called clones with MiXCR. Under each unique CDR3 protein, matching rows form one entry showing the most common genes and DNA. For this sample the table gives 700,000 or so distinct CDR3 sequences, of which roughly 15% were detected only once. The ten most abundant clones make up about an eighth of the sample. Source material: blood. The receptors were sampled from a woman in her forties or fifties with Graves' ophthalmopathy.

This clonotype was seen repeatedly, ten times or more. CDR3 sequence reads: CASSTRQGAQETQYF. The CDR3 bases are TGTGCCAGCAGCACCCGACAGGGGGCCCAAGAGACCCAGTACTTC. This chain links TRBV11-2 with TRBJ2-5, with 10 bases that match TRBD1. V shed 5 bases, J shed 1 base, and the junction held 4 bases outside the gene matches. The CDR3 has 15 residues. Germline V lookup: CDR1 SGHAT, CDR2 FQNNGV.

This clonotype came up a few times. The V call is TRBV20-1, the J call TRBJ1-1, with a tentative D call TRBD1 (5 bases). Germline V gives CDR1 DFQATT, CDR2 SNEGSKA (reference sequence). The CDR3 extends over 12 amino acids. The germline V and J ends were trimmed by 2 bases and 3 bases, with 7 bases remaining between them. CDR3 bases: TGCAGTGCTAGAAGGGACGACACTGAAGCTTTCTTT. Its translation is CSARRDDTEAFF.

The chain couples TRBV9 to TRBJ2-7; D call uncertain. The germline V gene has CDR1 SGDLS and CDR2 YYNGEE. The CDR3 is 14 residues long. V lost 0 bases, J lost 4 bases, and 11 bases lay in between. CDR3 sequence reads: CASSVEGVGYEQYF. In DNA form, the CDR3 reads TGTGCCAGCAGCGTAGAAGGAGTCGGATACGAGCAGTACTTC.

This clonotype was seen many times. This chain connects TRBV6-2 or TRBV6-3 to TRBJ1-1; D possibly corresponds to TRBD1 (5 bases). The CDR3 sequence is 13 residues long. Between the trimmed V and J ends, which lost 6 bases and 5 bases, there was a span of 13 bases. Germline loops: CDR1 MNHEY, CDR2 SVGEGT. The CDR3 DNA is TGTGCCAGCAGCTACGGCCGGGGGACTGAAGCTTTCTTT. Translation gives CASSYGRGTEAFF.

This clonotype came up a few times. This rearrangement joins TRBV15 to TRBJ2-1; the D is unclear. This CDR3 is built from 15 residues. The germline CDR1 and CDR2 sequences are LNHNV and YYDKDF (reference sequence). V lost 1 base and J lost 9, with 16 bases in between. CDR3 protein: CATSRGLGNSGEQFF. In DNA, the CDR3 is TGTGCCACCAGCAGAGGTTTGGGAAATTCGGGTGAGCAGTTCTTC.

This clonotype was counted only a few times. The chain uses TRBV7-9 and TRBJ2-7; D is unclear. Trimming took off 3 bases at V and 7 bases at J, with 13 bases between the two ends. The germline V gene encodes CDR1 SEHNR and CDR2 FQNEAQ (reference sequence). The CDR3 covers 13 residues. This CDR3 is CASSFEIGGEQYF. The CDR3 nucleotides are TGTGCCAGCAGCTTTGAAATAGGTGGGGAGCAGTACTTC.

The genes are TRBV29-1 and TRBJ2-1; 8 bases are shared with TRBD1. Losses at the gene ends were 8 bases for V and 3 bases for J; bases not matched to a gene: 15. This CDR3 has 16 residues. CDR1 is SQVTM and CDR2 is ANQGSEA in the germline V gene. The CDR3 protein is CSPESGGDRIYNEQFF. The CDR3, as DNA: TGCAGCCCCGAATCGGGCGGGGACAGGATCTACAATGAGCAGTTCTTC.

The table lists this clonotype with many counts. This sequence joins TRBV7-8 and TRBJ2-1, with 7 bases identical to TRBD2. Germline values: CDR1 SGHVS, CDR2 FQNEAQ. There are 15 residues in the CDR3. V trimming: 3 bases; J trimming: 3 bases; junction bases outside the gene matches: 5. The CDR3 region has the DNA TGTGCCAGCAGCTTTAGCGGGTTTAACTACAATGAGCAGTTCTTC. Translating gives CASSFSGFNYNEQFF.

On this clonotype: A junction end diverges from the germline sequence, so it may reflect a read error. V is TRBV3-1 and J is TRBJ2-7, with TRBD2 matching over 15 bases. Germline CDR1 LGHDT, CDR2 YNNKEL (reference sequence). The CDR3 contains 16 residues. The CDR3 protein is CACSPGLAGGPYEQYF. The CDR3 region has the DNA TGTGCCTGCAGCCCAGGACTAGCGGGAGGGCCGTACGAGCAGTACTTC.

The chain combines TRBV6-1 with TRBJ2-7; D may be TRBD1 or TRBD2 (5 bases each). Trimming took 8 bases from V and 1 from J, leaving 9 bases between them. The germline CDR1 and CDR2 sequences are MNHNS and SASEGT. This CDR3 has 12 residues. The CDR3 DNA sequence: TGTGCCAGCGGGGACCAATCCTACGAGCAGTACTTC. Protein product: CASGDQSYEQYF.

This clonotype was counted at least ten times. In nucleotides, the CDR3 is TGTGCCAGCAGCCGGGGAAACAGGGATGGCCCCTACGAGCAGTACTTC. It translates to CASSRGNRDGPYEQYF. The V gene is TRBV9, the J gene TRBJ2-7; D is possibly TRBD1 (6 bases). The CDR3 sequence is 16 residues long. The V and J ends lost 4 bases and 2 bases respectively, with 19 bases between them. CDR1 is SGDLS and CDR2 is YYNGEE in the germline V gene.

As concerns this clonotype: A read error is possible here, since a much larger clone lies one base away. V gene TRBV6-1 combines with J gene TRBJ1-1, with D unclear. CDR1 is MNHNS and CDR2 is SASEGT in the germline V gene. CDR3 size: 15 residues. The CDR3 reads CVSIGRNIMNTEAFF. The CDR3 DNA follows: TGTGTCAGCATAGGGAGAAACATAATGAACACTGAAGCTTTCTTT.

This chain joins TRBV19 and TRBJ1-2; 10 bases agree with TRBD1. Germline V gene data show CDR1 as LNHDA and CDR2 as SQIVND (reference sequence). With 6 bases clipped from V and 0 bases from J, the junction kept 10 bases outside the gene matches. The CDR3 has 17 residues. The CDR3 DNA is TGTGCCAGTAGACAACCGGGACAGGGGAGTACTAACTATGGCTACACCTTC. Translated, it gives CASRQPGQGSTNYGYTF.

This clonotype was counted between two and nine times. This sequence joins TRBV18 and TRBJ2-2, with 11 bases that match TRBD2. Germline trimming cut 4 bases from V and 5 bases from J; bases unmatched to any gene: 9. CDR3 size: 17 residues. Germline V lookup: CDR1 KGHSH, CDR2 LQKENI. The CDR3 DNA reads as TGTGCCAGCTCACTCGTAGCGGGAGGGCCCGGAACCGGGGAGCTGTTTTTT. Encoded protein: CASSLVAGGPGTGELFF.

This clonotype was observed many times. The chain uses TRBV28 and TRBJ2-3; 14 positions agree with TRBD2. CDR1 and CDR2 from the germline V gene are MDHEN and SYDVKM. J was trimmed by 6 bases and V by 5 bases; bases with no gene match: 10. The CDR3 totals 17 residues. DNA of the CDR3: TGTGCCAGCAGTCCTGGGACTAGCGGGAGTCATTGGGATACGCAGTATTTT. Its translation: CASSPGTSGSHWDTQYF.